The 25 T cell receptor beta chains below all came from one sample that was sequenced in a study of T cells in narcolepsy. Only in-frame clones appear in the TCRdb table, and some are missing; sequencing was by immunoSEQ multiplex PCR. Among 27,000 or so clones listed, 86% were seen once. The sample consisted of CD45RA- memory CD4+ T cells from PBMCs. The receptors were sampled from a human donor with narcolepsy.

This chain connects TRBV18 to TRBJ2-5, with D hard to call. The DNA matches TRBJ2-7 better at its end, which makes the J call doubtful. CDR1 and CDR2 from the germline V gene are KGHSH and LQKENI. The CDR3 has 14 amino acids. CDR3 residues: CASSPQSSAYEQYF. The CDR3 region has the DNA TGTGCCAGCTCACCACAATCCAGCGCCTACGAGCAGTACTTC.

The chain combines TRBV6-5 with TRBJ1-4; weak D call: TRBD1 (5 bases). V lost 4 bases and J 6 bases, leaving 15 bases between the germline ends. CDR1 is MNHEY, CDR2 SVGAGI, per germline. The CDR3 consists of 15 residues. In DNA form, the CDR3 reads TGTGCCAGCAGTTTCAACTTAGGGGTTGATGAAAAACTGTTTTTT. Encoded protein: CASSFNLGVDEKLFF.

This clone was seen a single time. V is TRBV6-6 and J is TRBJ2-2; 9 nucleotides line up with TRBD2. Germline V CDR1 and CDR2: MNHNY, SVGAGI (reference sequence). Trimming took 2 bases from V and 3 from J; bases not matched to a gene: 4. The CDR3 spans 16 residues. CDR3 protein: CASSYVAGDYTGELFF. The CDR3 region has the DNA TGTGCCAGCAGTTACGTAGCGGGGGACTACACCGGGGAGCTGTTTTTT.

The CDR3: CASSLVAGEDGYTF. In DNA form, the CDR3 reads TGCGCCAGCAGCTTGGTAGCCGGGGAAGATGGCTACACCTTC. The chain uses TRBV5-1 and TRBJ1-2; D not resolved. Trimming cost V 0 bases and J 6 bases, with 12 bases left between them. Germline-derived CDR1 and CDR2 are SGHRS and YFSETQ. The CDR3 loop spans 14 amino acids.

The genes are TRBV7-9 and TRBJ2-3; the D gene is possibly TRBD1 (6 bases). Per the germline V gene, CDR1 is SEHNR and CDR2 is FQNEAQ (reference sequence). Trimming cost V 8 bases and J 1 base, with 10 bases left between them. The CDR3 length is 13 residues. The CDR3 reads CASHRAGTDTQYF. Written as DNA, the CDR3 is TGTGCCAGCCACAGGGCGGGCACAGATACGCAGTATTTT.

This sequence joins TRBV5-1 and TRBJ2-1; weak D call: TRBD2 (6 bases). V was clipped by 0 bases and J by 6 bases, with 10 bases between them. The CDR3 covers 14 residues. Germline-derived CDR1 and CDR2 are SGHRS and YFSETQ. The CDR3 sequence: CASSLDGGVNEQFF. Written as DNA, the CDR3 is TGCGCCAGCAGCTTGGATGGAGGGGTCAATGAGCAGTTCTTC.

This clone was found once. This chain connects TRBV9 to TRBJ2-5; D is possibly TRBD1 (6 bases). This CDR3 has 16 residues. CDR1 is SGDLS, CDR2 YYNGEE, per germline. Between the trimmed V and J ends, which lost 1 base and 0 bases, there was a span of 13 bases. CDR3 nucleotides: TGTGCCAGCAGCGTATCCGACAGGCCCTACCAAGAGACCCAGTACTTC. Translation gives CASSVSDRPYQETQYF.

Only a few counts were recorded for this clone. This sequence joins TRBV2 and TRBJ1-6; no clear D. The germline V and J ends were trimmed by 9 bases and 4 bases, with 13 bases remaining between them. In germline, CDR1 is SNHLY, CDR2 FYNNEI. This CDR3 comprises 14 residues. CDR3 nucleotides: TGTGCCAGTGTAGCGGCCCAATATAATTCACCCCTCCACTTT. Translating gives CASVAAQYNSPLHF.

The chain carries TRBV19 and TRBJ2-2; 9 bases line up with TRBD1. The CDR3 has 15 residues. With V trimmed by 6 bases and J by 5 bases, 7 bases remained unmatched. The germline CDR1 and CDR2 sequences are LNHDA and SQIVND (reference sequence). CDR3 coding DNA: TGTGCCAGTAGATCGGGACAGGGAGGAACCGGGGAGCTGTTTTTT. Its protein product is CASRSGQGGTGELFF.

V usage is TRBV6-5 and J usage is TRBJ1-1; D is uncertain. Germline CDR1 MNHEY, CDR2 SVGAGI. The CDR3 extends over 13 amino acids. The germline V and J ends were trimmed by 5 bases and 1 base, with 8 bases remaining between them. CDR3 nucleotides: TGTGCCAGCAGTCGCCACGAGAACACTGAAGCTTTCTTT. Translating gives CASSRHENTEAFF.

The chain joins TRBV5-4 to TRBJ2-3, with D maybe TRBD2 (5 bases). Germline CDR1 SGHNT, CDR2 YYREEE (reference sequence). This CDR3 contains 16 residues. V shed 4 bases and J shed 1 base, with 16 bases lying between them. The DNA for the CDR3 is TGTGCCAGCAGCGGCCTGGGCTACGGGGGCACAGATACGCAGTATTTT. Translated: CASSGLGYGGTDTQYF.

V is TRBV9 and J is TRBJ1-2, with D possibly matching TRBD1 (6 bases). Trimming shortened V by 3 bases and J by 8 bases, and 23 bases separated the two germline ends. The CDR3 runs to 16 residues. CDR1 is SGDLS, CDR2 YYNGEE, per germline. CDR3 bases: TGTGCCAGCAGCGCCGATGCGGGGGGCCCATTAGGGGGCTACACCTTC. Its protein is CASSADAGGPLGGYTF. Variable domain in full (rest from reference TRBV9 and TRBJ1-2): DSGVTQTPKHLITATGQRVTLRCSPRSGDLSVYWYQQSLDQGLQFLIQYYNGEERAKGNILERFSAQQFPDLHSELNLSSLELGDSALYFCASSADAGGPLGGYTFGSGTRLTVV.

The chain links TRBV6-1 to TRBJ1-2; D is perhaps TRBD1 (6 bases). CDR1 MNHNS and CDR2 SASEGT come from the germline V gene. The CDR3 extends over 13 amino acids. Between the trimmed V and J ends, which lost 5 bases and 2 bases, there was a span of 9 bases. CDR3 loop: CASSPTGNYGYTF. In DNA, the CDR3 is TGTGCCAGCAGTCCGACAGGCAACTATGGCTACACCTTC.

The chain combines TRBV5-4 with TRBJ2-1; 8 bases agree with TRBD2. This CDR3 region has 17 residues. Germline V CDR1 and CDR2: SGHNT, YYREEE (reference sequence). After removal of 0 bases from V and 1 base from J, the junction contained 6 bases not matched to a gene. Here the CDR3 reads CASSLVGGGLSYNEQFF. The CDR3 bases are TGTGCCAGCAGCTTGGTAGGCGGGGGGCTTTCCTACAATGAGCAGTTCTTC.

The chain joins TRBV2 to TRBJ2-1; perhaps TRBD1 as D (6 bases). The CDR3 loop spans 14 amino acids. Per germline, CDR1 SNHLY and CDR2 FYNNEI. V shed 8 bases and J shed 2 bases, with 13 bases lying between them. The CDR3 spells CASGQFGTYNEQFF. CDR3 DNA sequence: TGTGCCAGCGGACAGTTTGGGACCTACAATGAGCAGTTCTTC.

The chain is built from TRBV2 and TRBJ1-3; D remains ambiguous. The V and J ends lost 2 bases and 0 bases respectively, with 5 bases between them. Germline V gene lookup returns CDR1 SNHLY and CDR2 FYNNEI. The CDR3 runs 14 residues. DNA of the CDR3: TGTGCCAGCAGTGAACTGTTCTCTGGAAACACCATATATTTT. This codes for CASSELFSGNTIYF.

V gene TRBV29-1 combines with J gene TRBJ1-1, with unresolved D. Per the germline V gene, CDR1 is SQVTM and CDR2 is ANQGSEA. The ends were cut back, 7 bases at V and 5 bases at J, with 8 bases in the middle. This CDR3 region has 10 residues. CDR3 in amino acids: CSALLTEAFF. DNA of the CDR3: TGCAGCGCCCTTTTGACTGAAGCTTTCTTT.

This rearrangement joins TRBV19 to TRBJ2-3; D uncertain. V was shortened by 8 bases and J by 5 bases, with 14 bases between the two germline ends. CDR1 LNHDA and CDR2 SQIVND come from the germline V gene (reference sequence). This CDR3 region has 13 residues. The DNA of the CDR3 is TGTGCCAGTGTCGACTTCCCGGGAGATACGCAGTATTTT. Its translation is CASVDFPGDTQYF.

This sequence joins TRBV10-3 and TRBJ1-4; the match to TRBD1 covers 8 bases. CDR3 length: 13 residues. Losses at the gene ends were 9 bases for V and 1 base for J; bases not matched to a gene: 1. Germline V CDR1 and CDR2: ENHRY, SYGVKD. CDR3 DNA: TGTGCCATACAGGGGGGAACTAATGAAAAACTGTTTTTT. This translates into CAIQGGTNEKLFF.

The J gene is TRBJ1-2, the V gene TRBV6-5; no definite D call. The CDR3 is made up of 13 amino acids. V was pared by 1 base and J by 0 bases, with 3 bases between. The germline CDR1 and CDR2 sequences are MNHEY and SVGAGI. CDR3 DNA sequence: TGTGCCAGCAGTTACTACCCTAACTATGGCTACACCTTC. It is translated as CASSYYPNYGYTF.

In its sample, this clone was seen once. V is TRBV6-1 and J is TRBJ2-2; D possibly corresponds to TRBD1 (6 bases). Trimming left V 6 bases short and J 2 bases short, with 13 bases between. The CDR3 extends over 15 amino acids. Germline loops: CDR1 MNHNS, CDR2 SASEGT. Here the CDR3 DNA reads TGTGCCAGCAGACGAACAGGGTATAACACCGGGGAGCTGTTTTTT. As protein: CASRRTGYNTGELFF.

This chain joins TRBV29-1 and TRBJ1-3; D is unresolved. The germline gives CDR1 SQVTM, CDR2 ANQGSEA. V lost 6 bases and J lost 4, with 10 bases in between. This CDR3 is 12 amino acids long. This CDR3 is CSVLLLGNTIYF. The CDR3 DNA is TGCAGCGTGCTCCTGTTGGGAAACACCATATATTTT.

The chain carries TRBV5-5 and TRBJ1-6; a weak D match, TRBD1 (5 bases). The CDR3 runs 16 residues. V lost 6 bases and J lost 9, with 22 bases in between. Germline V gene sequence: CDR1 SGHKS, CDR2 YYEKEE (reference sequence). The CDR3 here is CASTRRGTYQGSPLHF. The CDR3 coding sequence is TGTGCCAGCACCCGGAGAGGGACTTATCAGGGTTCACCCCTCCACTTT.

J is TRBJ1-3 and V is TRBV5-1, with a weak D call TRBD1 (6 bases). Per germline, CDR1 SGHRS and CDR2 YFSETQ. With 0 bases removed from V and 0 bases from J, the gap between germline ends came to 13 bases. The CDR3 is 17 amino acids. The CDR3 loop is CASSLAAGVSSGNTIYF. CDR3 nucleotides: TGCGCCAGCAGCTTGGCCGCAGGGGTGAGCTCTGGAAACACCATATATTTT.

This clone occurred a few times. This sequence joins TRBV7-2 and TRBJ1-1, with 8 nucleotides matching TRBD1. Per germline, CDR1 SGHTA and CDR2 FQGNSA. V trimming: 5 bases; J trimming: 0 bases; junction bases outside the gene matches: 5. The CDR3 runs to 15 residues. CDR3: CASSQHRGMNTEAFF. CDR3 coding DNA: TGTGCCAGCAGCCAGCACAGGGGGATGAACACTGAAGCTTTCTTT.